A single sample is the source of the 8 T cell receptor beta chains below, sequenced in a study of blood T cell repertoires in COVID-19. The table came from immunoSEQ multiplex PCR; TCRdb's copy has only in-frame clones and leaves some out. The sample has under 350,000 clones, roughly 89% seen once. Sequencing was performed on peripheral blood. The receptors derive from a woman under 40 with COVID-19, enrolled during active disease.

CDR3 sequence (DNA): TGTGCCAGCAGTGAAGCAGGGACAGGATTAATAGATACGCAGTATTTT. Protein: CASSEAGTGLIDTQYF. This chain joins TRBV6-1 and TRBJ2-3, with TRBD1 matching over 8 bases. V lost 0 bases and J lost 5; bases outside the gene matches: 7. This CDR3 is 16 amino acids long. The V gene's germline CDR1 is MNHNS and CDR2 SASEGT.

CDR3 amino acids: CASSEDRETQYF. The CDR3 DNA is TGTGCCAGCAGTGAAGACCGGGAGACCCAGTACTTC. V is TRBV2 and J is TRBJ2-5; D is unclear. The ends were cut back, 1 base at V and 5 bases at J, with 5 bases in the middle. The CDR3 runs to 12 residues. Germline loops: CDR1 SNHLY, CDR2 FYNNEI.

This clone was seen only a few times. The chain uses TRBV5-6 and TRBJ2-3; possible D gene TRBD2, 5 bases. V gave up 4 bases and J gave up 0 bases, with 12 bases separating them. CDR1 and CDR2 (germline): SGHDT, YYEEEE. The CDR3 sequence is 15 residues long. CDR3 in DNA: TGTGCCAGCAGCGCGGAGGATCGTAGCACAGATACGCAGTATTTT. Translated, it gives CASSAEDRSTDTQYF.

The sample holds one count of this clone. The chain uses TRBV5-1 and TRBJ1-4, with TRBD1 as a possible D gene (5 bases). This CDR3 has 14 residues. Trimming removed 4 bases at V and 5 bases at J, with 12 bases between. From germline, CDR1 is SGHRS and CDR2 YFSETQ. As DNA, the CDR3 is TGCGCCAGCAGCCCCGGGGCGGGGAATGAAAAACTGTTTTTT. It yields the protein CASSPGAGNEKLFF.

This clone has just one count. This rearrangement joins TRBV11-2 to TRBJ1-2; D is uncertain. Trimming took off 6 bases at V and 2 bases at J, with 19 bases between the two ends. The length of the CDR3 is 16 residues. The germline CDR1 and CDR2 sequences are SGHAT and FQNNGV. CDR3 in DNA: TGTGCCAGCAGGCCTGTTTATCGGAGGGTGAACTATGGCTACACCTTC. Translating gives CASRPVYRRVNYGYTF.

The rearrangement links TRBV2 to TRBJ2-7; D is unresolved. Germline assignment: CDR1 SNHLY and CDR2 FYNNEI. This CDR3 has 12 amino acids. V was clipped by 7 bases and J by 2 bases, with 9 bases between them. The CDR3 region is CASIDLAYEQYF. In DNA form, the CDR3 reads TGTGCCAGCATAGATCTCGCCTACGAGCAGTACTTC.

This clone was seen a handful of times. The chain combines TRBV6-2 or TRBV6-3 with TRBJ2-4; D possibly uses TRBD1 or TRBD2 (6 bases each). The CDR3 runs to 13 residues. Germline assignment: CDR1 MNHEY and CDR2 SVGEGT. Trimming removed 6 bases from V and 6 bases from J, with 12 bases in between. CDR3 sequence reads: CASSRGRTNIQYF. The CDR3 nucleotides are TGTGCCAGCAGCCGGGGGCGCACAAACATTCAGTACTTC.

The rearrangement uses TRBV2 and TRBJ1-2, with D unclear. Germline CDR1 SNHLY, CDR2 FYNNEI. This CDR3 has 12 residues. V shed 10 bases and J shed 4 bases, with 13 bases lying between them. The CDR3 sequence: CAITPDTYGYTF. CDR3 nucleotides: TGTGCCATCACTCCTGACACCTATGGCTACACCTTC.